The 5 T cell receptor beta chains below were found in one sample sequenced in a study of T cells in Graves' hyperthyroidism and ophthalmopathy. Amplified TCR beta CDR3 regions derived from RNA transcripts. HTBI primers were employed in a first-round RT-PCR of the TCR CDR3. TCRdb used MiXCR to reprocess the multiplex PCR reads, holding one entry per CDR3 protein. The sample records around 600,000 distinct CDR3 sequences, about 14% being singletons. Sequencing was performed on blood. The receptors were sampled from a woman aged 45-60 years with Graves' ophthalmopathy.

This clonotype was seen repeatedly, ten times or more. The gene calls are TRBV2 and TRBJ2-2, with D perhaps TRBD1 (6 bases). In germline, CDR1 is SNHLY, CDR2 FYNNEI. The ends were cut back, 6 bases at V and 7 bases at J, with 12 bases in the middle. The CDR3 runs 13 residues. CDR3 bases: TGTGCCAGCAGGGGACAAACGATCGGGGAGCTGTTTTTT. It yields the protein CASRGQTIGELFF. Full variable domain (rest looked up from reference TRBV2 and TRBJ2-2): EPEVTQTPSHQVTQMGQEVILRCVPISNHLYFYWYRQILGQKVEFLVSFYNNEISEKSEIFDDQFSVERPDGSNFTLKIRSTKLEDSAMYFCASRGQTIGELFFGEGSRLTVL.

The chain links TRBV6-1 to TRBJ2-2, with D possibly being TRBD2 (6 bases). Per the germline V gene, CDR1 is MNHNS and CDR2 is SASEGT. V lost 9 bases and J lost 7, with 27 bases in between. This CDR3 region has 17 residues. The CDR3 loop is CARWRTDTRDSVGELFF. DNA of the CDR3: TGTGCCAGGTGGAGAACTGACACGAGGGACTCAGTCGGGGAGCTGTTTTTT.

Details on this clonotype: The junction does not match germline at one end; this may be a read error. The rearrangement joins TRBV29-1 to TRBJ2-7, with 7 bases matching TRBD1. In germline, CDR1 is SQVTM, CDR2 ANQGSEA. The CDR3 length is 12 residues. As DNA, the CDR3 is TGCAGCGTCGAAGACAGGGTCTACGAGCAGTACTTC. Encoded protein: CSVEDRVYEQYF.

The chain links TRBV5-1 to TRBJ1-4; 8 bases line up with TRBD1. Germline loops: CDR1 SGHRS, CDR2 YFSETQ. The length of the CDR3 is 16 residues. The trim removed 0 bases at V and 7 bases at J, leaving 8 bases unmatched. CDR3 nucleotides: TGCGCCAGCAGCTTGGGAGGAGGGACAGGAGCTGAAAAACTGTTTTTT. This gives the protein CASSLGGGTGAEKLFF.

Details on this clonotype: Mismatch with germline at one junction end may stem from a read error. V gene TRBV18 combines with J gene TRBJ2-7; TRBD2 matches at 7 bases. The CDR3 is 15 amino acids. Looked up from germline, CDR1 is KGHSH and CDR2 is LQKENI. CDR3 sequence (DNA): TGTGCCAGCTCACTACCGCTGGCGGGAGCTTACGAGCATTACTTC. It specifies CASSLPLAGAYEHYF.